Shown below are 14 T cell receptor beta chains from a single sample sequenced in a study of type 1 regulatory T cells. Study-wide results and caveats: Compared with non-Tr1 cells, Tr1 cells showed a narrower TCR repertoire.

TCRdb analysed the reads with MiXCR anew, one entry per CDR3 protein. Of 60,000 to 75,000 distinct CDR3 sequences listed, less than 25% are singletons. Their antigens remain unidentified. Sample: cultured type 1 regulatory T (Tr1) cells, either the whole culture or a sorted fraction (not recorded which). All receptors derive from a human donor in good health.

This clonotype was counted a few times. This rearrangement joins TRBV6-5 to TRBJ2-4; 10 positions match TRBD1. J lost 8 bases, V lost 1 base, and 5 bases had no gene match. CDR3 size: 15 residues. Looked up from germline, CDR1 is MNHEY and CDR2 is SVGAGI. The CDR3 loop reads CASSYLTGGRDIQYF. Here the CDR3 DNA reads TGTGCCAGCAGTTACTTGACAGGGGGCCGGGACATTCAGTACTTC.

The rearrangement joins TRBV7-8 to TRBJ2-1; D perhaps matches TRBD1 (5 bases). CDR3 size: 13 residues. V was clipped by 3 bases and J by 6 bases, with 9 bases between them. Germline assignment: CDR1 SGHVS and CDR2 FQNEAQ. This CDR3 reads CASSFMGLNEQFF. Written as DNA, the CDR3 is TGTGCCAGCAGCTTCATGGGGCTCAATGAGCAGTTCTTC.

The rearrangement joins TRBV12-3 or TRBV12-4 to TRBJ2-7; weak D call: TRBD1 (5 bases). V lost 8 bases, J lost 3 bases, and 14 bases lay in between. The CDR3 covers 13 residues. The CDR3 sequence is CASSRDLGYEQYF. In DNA, the CDR3 is TGTGCCAGCTCCAGGGATTTGGGCTACGAGCAGTACTTC.

The chain couples TRBV12-3 or TRBV12-4 to TRBJ1-5; a weak D match, TRBD1 (5 bases). This CDR3 comprises 15 residues. Deletions cut 8 bases from V and 6 bases from J, with 20 bases between. The CDR3 nucleotides are TGTGCCAGCGGGACCGCGGGAAGGCCGGGTCAGCCCCAGCATTTT. Translation gives CASGTAGRPGQPQHF.

In this sample, this clonotype turned up a few times. This chain connects TRBV7-6 to TRBJ1-1; D ambiguous. Germline-derived CDR1 and CDR2 are SGHVS and FNYEAQ. The CDR3 consists of 12 residues. With 1 base removed from V and 5 bases from J, the gap between germline ends came to 5 bases. CDR3 nucleotides: TGTGCCAGCAGCTTAGTGCTAACTGAAGCTTTCTTT. It codes for CASSLVLTEAFF.

CDR3 region: CASRTTRGAGELFF. The CDR3, as DNA: TGTGCCAGTAGAACAACACGGGGGGCCGGGGAGCTGTTTTTT. The chain couples TRBV19 to TRBJ2-2; 7 positions match TRBD2. CDR1 and CDR2 from the germline V gene are LNHDA and SQIVND (reference sequence). The CDR3 runs to 14 residues. The V gene end was trimmed by 6 bases and the J gene end by 6 bases; junction bases not matched to a gene: 7.

This clonotype was counted between two and nine times. This chain uses TRBV7-2 with TRBJ2-1; possibly TRBD2 for D (5 bases). Germline CDR1 and CDR2: SGHTA and FQGNSA. V dropped 1 base and J dropped 4 bases, with 11 bases sitting between them. The CDR3 is 15 amino acids. The CDR3 here is CASSLELGLYNEQFF. CDR3 nucleotide sequence: TGTGCCAGCAGCTTAGAACTAGGGTTGTACAATGAGCAGTTCTTC.

This clonotype was counted many times. The rearrangement joins TRBV5-1 to TRBJ1-2; unclear D gene. The CDR3 sequence is 13 residues long. CDR1 is SGHRS, CDR2 YFSETQ, per germline. V was pared by 0 bases and J by 2 bases, with 5 bases between. Here the CDR3 DNA reads TGCGCCAGCAGCTTGGCGGGGAACTATGGCTACACCTTC. It translates to CASSLAGNYGYTF.

The chain links TRBV28 to TRBJ2-7; D ambiguous. The CDR3 spans 17 residues. The germline V gene encodes CDR1 MDHEN and CDR2 SYDVKM. Deletions cut 7 bases from V and 3 bases from J, with 25 bases between. CDR3 loop: CASTTVRSPLGIYEQYF. The CDR3 DNA is TGTGCCAGCACCACCGTACGGAGTCCGCTGGGGATCTACGAGCAGTACTTC.

The chain joins TRBV6-1 to TRBJ2-1; D is unresolved. There are 11 residues in the CDR3. In germline, CDR1 is MNHNS, CDR2 SASEGT. Between the trimmed V and J ends, which lost 6 bases and 10 bases, there was a span of 10 bases. CDR3 sequence reads: CASSFAYEQFF. The CDR3 nucleotides read TGTGCCAGCAGCTTTGCTTACGAGCAGTTCTTC.

There are a few counts of this clonotype. This chain links TRBV20-1 with TRBJ2-1; 11 bases align to TRBD2. CDR3 size: 15 residues. V was clipped by 5 bases and J by 0 bases; unmatched bases: 3. Germline V lookup: CDR1 DFQATT, CDR2 SNEGSKA (reference sequence). The CDR3 sequence is CSAPGLAGSYNEQFF. The CDR3 bases are TGCAGTGCTCCCGGACTAGCGGGCTCCTACAATGAGCAGTTCTTC.

The gene calls are TRBV29-1 and TRBJ2-7, with 7 bases fitting TRBD1. J lost 4 bases, V lost 4 bases, and 4 bases had no gene match. The CDR3 spans 12 residues. The germline gives CDR1 SQVTM, CDR2 ANQGSEA. For the CDR3, the DNA is TGCAGCGTTGTAGAGGGGGCTTACGAGCAGTACTTC. It codes for CSVVEGAYEQYF.

The chain is built from TRBV18 and TRBJ1-5; D perhaps matches TRBD1 (6 bases). Germline-derived CDR1 and CDR2 are KGHSH and LQKENI. This CDR3 is built from 19 residues. With 4 bases removed from V and 0 bases from J, the gap between germline ends came to 22 bases. The CDR3 nucleotides are TGTGCCAGCTCACGGATACCAGTCCAGGGGCGGGATAGCAATCAGCCCCAGCATTTT. Amino acids: CASSRIPVQGRDSNQPQHF.

J is TRBJ1-5 and V is TRBV11-3, with no clear D. The CDR3 has 16 amino acids. The V gene lost 0 bases and the J gene lost 1 base, with 10 bases spanning the gap. The V gene's germline CDR1 is SGHNT and CDR2 YENEEA. The CDR3 region is CASSLDRKLSNQPQHF. The CDR3 DNA is TGTGCCAGCAGCTTAGATAGAAAATTAAGCAATCAGCCCCAGCATTTT. The full variable domain, its missing parts supplied by reference TRBV11-3 and TRBJ1-5, is EAGVVQSPRYKIIEKKQPVAFWCNPISGHNTLYWYLQNLGQGPELLIRYENEEAVDDSQLPKDRFSAERLKGVDSTLKIQPAELGDSAVYLCASSLDRKLSNQPQHFGDGTRLSIL.